This paragraph reports one T cell receptor beta chain. Its antigen is currently unknown. The record originates from a study of cytomegalovirus exposure and HLA in healthy donors. General study points: Whilst most TCR sequences proved rare, a subset of public TCRs occurred across many donors. Later analysis suggested most CMV-associated TCR beta chains were HLA-restricted. TCR beta chains numbering some 160 were designated cytomegalovirus-associated.

Primers included in the PCR were 60 Vbeta and 13 Jbeta primers. The protocol was immunoSEQ multiplex PCR, while the TCRdb copy is restricted to in-frame clones and leaves out a portion. This repertoire includes 85,000 or so clones. Looked up from germline, CDR1 is GTSNPN and CDR2 is SVGIG (reference sequence). CDR3 size: 13 residues. Trimming took 8 bases from V and 6 from J; bases not matched to a gene: 12. The specimen sequenced was PBMCs. The TCR originated in a woman aged 25-40 years in good health and CMV-seronegative. This sequence joins TRBV30 and TRBJ1-1, with TRBD1 matching 7 bases. CDR3: CARTNRGGAEAFF. The CDR3 nucleotides are TGTGCCCGGACGAACAGGGGTGGAGCTGAAGCTTTCTTT.